This T cell receptor beta chain was recovered during a study of OX40 agonist ivuxolimab in advanced cancers. The overall study: Patient treatment consisted of intravenous ivuxolimab administration every 2 weeks at 0.01 to 10 mg/kg. Study-level results: Partial responders receiving 0.1-3.0 mg/kg showed among the lowest clonal expansion.

In regard to this clone: Its antigen is not known.

Per germline, CDR1 SNHLY and CDR2 FYNNEI. The CDR3 runs to 17 residues. V was trimmed by 1 base and J by 0 bases, leaving 15 bases between them. Some clones are missing from TCRdb's copy, which holds only in-frame ones; the method was immunoSEQ multiplex PCR. In the table there are around 20,000 clones, around 82% of which are singletons. The sequence derives from an adult with an advanced solid tumor such as melanoma, head and neck, liver or kidney cancer. The chain recombines TRBV2 with TRBJ1-1; possible D gene TRBD1, 5 bases. The input for sequencing was CD4+ or CD8+ T cells sorted from blood, taken in a trial of the OX40 agonist ivuxolimab. CDR3 loop: CASSEEAGLGMNTEAFF. CDR3 in DNA: TGTGCCAGCAGTGAAGAGGCGGGACTGGGAATGAACACTGAAGCTTTCTTT.